This T cell receptor (beta chain) was sequenced in a study of CD8+CD57+ T cells in acquired aplastic anemia. Study context: 3.2 ug was the average amount of DNA from sorted CD4+ and CD8+ cells.

There are 14 residues in the CDR3. The V end was cut by 6 bases, the J end by 2 bases, with 14 bases between. Germline CDR1 is SQVTM and CDR2 is ANQGSEA. Study conclusions and caveats: CD8+ Simpson's diversity in patients was not significantly different from that in controls. Overlapping CD8+ CDR3 repertoires of patients and controls contained roughly 29 shared sequences.

Comments on this clonotype: The antigen is not known.

CDR3 and TCR beta VDJ profiling relied on a genomic DNA template. TCRdb used MiXCR to reprocess the reads, holding one entry per CDR3 protein. The table includes more than 150,000 distinct CDR3 sequences, 64% detected once. This chain joins TRBV29-1 and TRBJ1-5; D may be TRBD1 (5 bases). Specimen: sorted CD4+, CD8+, or CD8+CD57+ T cells (not recorded which) from PBMCs. The receptor was derived from a human donor with severe aplastic anemia or a healthy control (not recorded which). The CDR3 nucleotides read TGCAGCGTCAAGGGGCCCGGGCGCAATCAGCCCCAGCATTTT. This sequence encodes CSVKGPGRNQPQHF. Based on the CDR3 plus reference TRBV29-1 and TRBJ1-5, the full variable domain is SAVISQKPSRDICQRGTSLTIQCQVDSQVTMMFWYRQQPGQSLTLIATANQGSEATYESGFVIDKFPISRPNLTFSTLTVSNMSPEDSSIYLCSVKGPGRNQPQHFGDGTRLSIL.